The 9 T cell receptor beta chains presented below share a single source sample, sequenced in a study of OX40 agonist ivuxolimab in advanced cancers. Produced via immunoSEQ multiplex PCR; TCRdb's table is partial and in-frame only. In the table there are about 45,000 clones, 92% of which are singletons. Sequences were derived from CD4+ or CD8+ T cells sorted from blood, sampled in a trial of the OX40 agonist ivuxolimab. The receptors come from an adult with an advanced solid tumor such as melanoma, head and neck, liver or kidney cancer.

The V gene is TRBV5-3, the J gene TRBJ2-2, with 8 bases matching TRBD1. TRBV5-3 is identified as an open reading frame with a role that is uncertain. The CDR3 sequence is 13 residues long. After removal of 4 bases from V and 7 bases from J, the junction contained 3 bases not matched to a gene. CDR3 region: CARSPTGGGELFF. CDR3 coding DNA: TGTGCCAGAAGCCCTACAGGGGGCGGGGAGCTGTTTTTT.

This clone appeared a single time. The chain links TRBV30 to TRBJ1-2; D not resolved. This CDR3 has 11 amino acids. Germline CDR1 and CDR2: GTSNPN and SVGIG (reference sequence). V lost 3 bases, J lost 7 bases, and 9 bases lay in between. The CDR3 here is CAWREISGYTF. The CDR3 DNA is TGTGCCTGGAGGGAAATAAGTGGCTACACCTTC.

V and J are TRBV15 and TRBJ1-6; the match to TRBD1 covers 9 bases. The germline gives CDR1 LNHNV, CDR2 YYDKDF (reference sequence). The ends lost 7 bases at V and 7 bases at J; junction bases unmatched: 5. This CDR3 has 14 residues. The CDR3 bases are TGTGCCACCACCCGGGACAGGGAGAATTCACCCCTCCACTTT. Its protein product is CATTRDRENSPLHF.

The chain is built from TRBV9 and TRBJ2-2; 14 nucleotides match TRBD2. There are 19 residues in the CDR3. J lost 3 bases, V lost 3 bases, and 10 bases had no gene match. Germline CDR1 reads SGDLS; CDR2 reads YYNGEE. CDR3 sequence reads: CASSAGTSGSGWDTGELFF. The CDR3 DNA reads TGTGCCAGCAGCGCCGGGACTAGCGGGAGCGGGTGGGACACCGGGGAGCTGTTTTTT.

Written as DNA, the CDR3 is TGTGCCACTTCGCCGGGGGAGAATGAGCAGTTCTTC. Protein product: CATSPGENEQFF. This chain connects TRBV19 to TRBJ2-1; possible D gene TRBD2, 6 bases. Germline V lookup: CDR1 LNHDA, CDR2 SQIVND (reference sequence). This CDR3 has 12 residues. The V and J ends lost 10 bases and 7 bases respectively, with 14 bases between them.

The rearrangement links TRBV7-9 to TRBJ2-1; a possible D gene is TRBD1 (6 bases). Trimming stripped 6 bases from V and 5 bases from J, with 17 bases between. This CDR3 spans 15 amino acids. Germline CDR1 SEHNR, CDR2 FQNEAQ (reference sequence). CDR3 nucleotide sequence: TGTGCCAGCAGTATACAGGGTTGGCTCAACAATGAGCAGTTCTTC. It translates to CASSIQGWLNNEQFF.

This clone was recorded once. The chain has TRBV4-1 and TRBJ2-1; a possible D gene is TRBD1 (5 bases). Between the trimmed V and J ends, which lost 4 bases and 0 bases, there was a span of 10 bases. This CDR3 spans 15 amino acids. CDR1 is MGHRA, CDR2 YSYEKL, per germline. The CDR3 bases are TGCGCCAGCAGCCCACAGGAATACTCCTACAATGAGCAGTTCTTC. Translating gives CASSPQEYSYNEQFF.

The CDR3, as DNA: TGTGCCAGCAGTGCACCTAGCGGGAGCATCTACAATGAGCAGTTCTTC. This translates into CASSAPSGSIYNEQFF. The chain combines TRBV2 with TRBJ2-1, with 10 nucleotides matching TRBD2. The junction had 6 bases not matched to a gene; V was cut back by 4 bases and J by 3 bases. This CDR3 contains 16 residues. The germline gives CDR1 SNHLY, CDR2 FYNNEI.

The chain employs TRBV4-3 and TRBJ2-7, with 8 bases aligning to TRBD2. The V segment lost 5 bases and the J segment 0 bases; nucleotides outside the gene matches: 6. CDR1 is LGHNA, CDR2 YSLEER, per germline. This CDR3 region has 15 residues. The CDR3 nucleotides read TGCGCCAGCAGCACGTTAGCGGGGAGCTCCTACGAGCAGTACTTC. Translating it yields CASSTLAGSSYEQYF.